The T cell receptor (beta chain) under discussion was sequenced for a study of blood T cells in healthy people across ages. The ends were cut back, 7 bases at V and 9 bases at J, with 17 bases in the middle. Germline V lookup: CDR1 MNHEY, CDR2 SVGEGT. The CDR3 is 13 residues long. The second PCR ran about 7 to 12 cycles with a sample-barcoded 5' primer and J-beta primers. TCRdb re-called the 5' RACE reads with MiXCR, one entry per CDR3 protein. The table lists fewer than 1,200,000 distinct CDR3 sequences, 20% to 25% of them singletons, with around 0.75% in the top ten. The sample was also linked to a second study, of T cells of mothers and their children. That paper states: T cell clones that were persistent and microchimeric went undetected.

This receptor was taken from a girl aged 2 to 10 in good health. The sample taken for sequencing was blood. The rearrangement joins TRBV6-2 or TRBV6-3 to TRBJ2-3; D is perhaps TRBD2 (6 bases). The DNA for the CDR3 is TGTGCCAGCAACCCCCGGGGGAGAGGAACGCAGTATTTT. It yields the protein CASNPRGRGTQYF.